The rows below give T cell receptor beta chains drawn from one sample of a study of T cell responses to AZD1222 COVID-19 vaccine. Generated by immunoSEQ multiplex PCR, the TCRdb table keeps only in-frame clones and is missing some. The data contain more than 65,000 clones, approximately 82% of them singletons. The source material was peripheral blood, sampled 28 days after the second AZD1222 dose. These receptors all come from an adult who received the AZD1222 COVID-19 vaccine. Both conserved end residues are part of each CDR3. Size is omitted from some rows. Given values are once, few, many or a class for expanded clones.

-	TRBV4-1	TRBJ1-1	CASSLTDTGNTEAFF
-	TRBV19	TRBJ1-1	CASRLTSNTEAFF
-	TRBV27	TRBJ2-1	CASSGQGAIYNEQFF
-	TRBV18	TRBJ1-2	CASSPATGYGYTF
-	TRBV12-5	TRBJ2-3	CASGFLRGTQYF
few	TRBV7-8	TRBJ1-3	CASSLVQAPSVGNTIYF
-	TRBV9	TRBJ1-2	CASSVLQGAAGYTF
-	TRBV5-4	TRBJ2-2	CASGPDPSLNTGELFF
-	TRBV6-4	TRBJ2-1	CASSLGTSVSNEQFF
-	TRBV10-2	TRBJ1-3	CASSDWTASGNTIYF
-	TRBV12-3/TRBV12-4	TRBJ1-1	CASSFLNTEAFF
few	TRBV5-8	TRBJ2-7	CASSLANSYEQYF
-	TRBV19	TRBJ1-3	CASSMGRVSGNTIYF
-	TRBV4-1	TRBJ2-7	CASSQVAETYEQYF
-	TRBV6-1	TRBJ1-2	CATQFGGWGYTF
-	TRBV27	TRBJ2-3	CAGRSTDTQYF
once	TRBV24-1	TRBJ1-2	CATAWRGGGGYTF
-	TRBV3-1/TRBV3-2	TRBJ2-7	CASSQVAGEEYF
-	TRBV5-5	TRBJ1-4	CASSPGQGVVRNGKLFF
-	TRBV5-1	TRBJ2-7	CASSFGTVGYEQYF
-	TRBV10-3	TRBJ2-3	CALGSSGGTDTQYF
-	TRBV20-1	TRBJ1-2	CSASPSDFNYGYTF
-	TRBV6-5	TRBJ2-5	CASSYQTSGTQETQYF
-	TRBV7-8	TRBJ1-5	CASSFRGYSNQPQHF
once	TRBV5-1	TRBJ2-3	CASSLGQGIGTDTQYF
-	TRBV7-2	TRBJ2-2	CASSLAYRNTGELFF
few	TRBV2	TRBJ1-3	CASVWDLSGNTIYF
-	TRBV5-1	TRBJ1-2	CASSSGGSNYGYTF
once	TRBV10-3	TRBJ1-5	CAISEGQGNQPQHF
-	TRBV4-2	TRBJ2-5	CASSHGREGVRGETQYF
-	TRBV15	TRBJ2-7	CATSRVGGEQYF
-	TRBV5-1	TRBJ2-2	CASSLLGSGELFF
-	TRBV27	TRBJ1-2	CASRGFGLRTNYGYTF
few	TRBV19	TRBJ1-4	CASSFLTGGAGEKLFF
-	TRBV6-5	TRBJ2-3	CASSSRWDSDTQYF
-	TRBV7-9	TRBJ1-1	CASSFPGHGTEAFF
-	TRBV4-1	TRBJ1-4	CASSQGDSNEKLFF
once	TRBV5-6	TRBJ1-3	CASSLFSRTGGLNTIYF
-	TRBV7-8	TRBJ1-1	CASSLGGLIGTEAFF
-	TRBV11-1	TRBJ2-1	CASSLENYNEQFF
-	TRBV18	TRBJ2-5	CASSPRASQGSETQYF
-	TRBV19	TRBJ2-7	CASSIEWGHEQYF
-	TRBV10-2	TRBJ1-1	CASSEGEAFF
few	TRBV11-3	TRBJ1-1	CASSRRVPEAFF
few	TRBV11-3	TRBJ2-5	CASSLDGGTASETQYF
-	TRBV21-1	TRBJ1-5	CASRHARGRPGSNQPQHF
once	TRBV18	TRBJ1-4	CASSPDSFNEKLFF
-	TRBV5-1	TRBJ2-3	CASSSGPGTDTQYF
-	TRBV14	TRBJ2-7	CASSQDRQGRQYF
-	TRBV2	TRBJ2-7	CASRTFLQVEVGEQYF
-	TRBV19	TRBJ1-1	CASSILYRGNTEAFF
-	TRBV19	TRBJ1-5	CASSDRTGGNQPQHF
-	TRBV27	TRBJ1-6	CASSWDSTSGVTLHF
-	TRBV4-1	TRBJ2-2	CASSQATSAAAGELFF